Each of the 27 T cell receptor beta chains below was sequenced from the same sample in a study of beta chain features in type 1 diabetes. Expressed TCRB transcripts were sequenced because the entire RNA isolate underwent reverse transcription. Some clones are missing from TCRdb's copy, which holds only in-frame ones; the method was immunoSEQ multiplex PCR. This table holds about 410,000 clones, 14% found once. What was sequenced was naive CD4+ T cells from blood. All receptors derive from a man aged 25 to 40 in good health.

J is TRBJ2-2 and V is TRBV5-1, with D unclear. V gave up 5 bases and J gave up 2 bases, with 10 bases separating them. Germline CDR1 is SGHRS and CDR2 is YFSETQ. The CDR3 contains 14 residues. The CDR3 sequence: CASRGSDNTGELFF. CDR3 DNA sequence: TGCGCCAGCAGAGGGTCAGATAACACCGGGGAGCTGTTTTTT.

CDR3 sequence (DNA): TGCAGCGGTGACCATCCCCCGCCCGCAGATACGCAGTATTTT. It yields the protein CSGDHPPPADTQYF. V is TRBV29-1 and J is TRBJ2-3; no firm D call. The CDR3 is 14 amino acids. The V end was cut by 7 bases, the J end by 4 bases, with 18 bases between. CDR1 SQVTM and CDR2 ANQGSEA come from the germline V gene.

V is TRBV4-3 and J is TRBJ2-1; no definite D call. CDR3 length: 16 residues. V was clipped by 0 bases and J by 1 base, with 10 bases between them. Germline lookup yields CDR1 LGHNA and CDR2 YSLEER. CDR3 bases: TGCGCCAGCAGCCAAGAGCTGCAGCTTTCCTACAATGAGCAGTTCTTC. Its protein product is CASSQELQLSYNEQFF.

The chain employs TRBV15 and TRBJ1-5; 7 bases align to TRBD1. The trim removed 5 bases at V and 1 base at J, leaving 5 bases unmatched. CDR3 length: 15 residues. In germline, CDR1 is LNHNV, CDR2 YYDKDF (reference sequence). The CDR3: CATSLGTESNQPQHF. The CDR3 DNA reads as TGTGCCACCAGCCTAGGGACAGAGAGCAATCAGCCCCAGCATTTT.

This clone was seen a handful of times. V is TRBV7-9 and J is TRBJ2-3; TRBD2 matches at 7 bases. The germline V gene has CDR1 SEHNR and CDR2 FQNEAQ (reference sequence). The CDR3 extends over 16 amino acids. Trimming removed 3 bases from V and 0 bases from J; junction bases left unmatched: 6. CDR3: CASSFFVSGSTDTQYF. DNA of the CDR3: TGTGCCAGCAGCTTCTTCGTTAGCGGGAGCACAGATACGCAGTATTTT.

The V and J genes are TRBV7-2 and TRBJ2-2; 8 positions match TRBD1. The ends lost 4 bases at V and 3 bases at J; junction bases unmatched: 1. Germline assignment: CDR1 SGHTA and CDR2 FQGNSA. This CDR3 comprises 14 residues. CDR3 sequence (DNA): TGTGCCAGCAGCTCGACAGGGGACACCGGGGAGCTGTTTTTT. Protein product: CASSSTGDTGELFF.

This clone was observed a few times. The chain is built from TRBV23-1 and TRBJ1-3; a possible D gene is TRBD1 (6 bases). TRBV23-1 belongs to the ORF category, with a function that is uncertain. The CDR3 contains 15 residues. Trimming left V 0 bases short and J 6 bases short, with 12 bases between. CDR3 in DNA: TGCGCCAGCAGTCAATCCCCTGGACAGTCAAACACCATATATTTT. Translation gives CASSQSPGQSNTIYF.

This clone has a single count. The rearrangement links TRBV1 to TRBJ1-6. TRBV1 is recorded as a pseudogene. The length of the CDR3 is 15 residues. CDR3 DNA: TGCACCAGCAGACCCCAGGGAGGGGATGGATCACCCCTCCACTTT. This sequence encodes CTSRPQGGDGSPLHF.

This clone showed up just a few times. CDR3 nucleotide sequence: TGTGCCAGCAGCTACGGACAGGGTTTACTGTTCTTC. The encoded protein is CASSYGQGLLFF. The J gene is TRBJ2-1, the V gene TRBV7-7; 8 bases are shared with TRBD1. The germline gives CDR1 SSHAT, CDR2 FNYEAQ (reference sequence). The junction had 8 bases not matched to a gene; V was cut back by 4 bases and J by 15 bases. The CDR3 loop spans 12 amino acids.

This clone was counted only a few times. The chain links TRBV6-1 to TRBJ1-2; D remains unclear. The CDR3 covers 14 residues. Between the trimmed V and J ends, which lost 0 bases and 13 bases, there was a span of 18 bases. From germline, CDR1 is MNHNS and CDR2 SASEGT. The CDR3 loop is CASSEAIRGAESTF. The DNA for the CDR3 is TGTGCCAGCAGTGAAGCCATCCGGGGAGCGGAGAGCACCTTC.

The chain uses TRBV7-2 and TRBJ2-1; 7 bases fit TRBD2. V shed 5 bases and J 8 bases; nucleotides not matched to a gene: 6. Per the germline V gene, CDR1 is SGHTA and CDR2 is FQGNSA. CDR3 length: 13 residues. The CDR3 region is CASSPLRGDEQFF. In DNA form, the CDR3 reads TGTGCCAGCAGCCCCCTTCGGGGGGATGAGCAGTTCTTC.

This chain links TRBV7-9 with TRBJ2-4, with 7 bases identical to TRBD1. With 4 bases clipped from V and 15 bases from J, the junction kept 15 bases outside the gene matches. Germline V gene sequence: CDR1 SEHNR, CDR2 FQNEAQ (reference sequence). The CDR3 is 14 amino acids. The CDR3 loop reads CASSSSRPTGLVYF. The CDR3 DNA reads TGTGCCAGCAGCTCCTCACGGCCGACAGGGTTGGTGTACTTC.

This clone was picked up a small number of times. The chain employs TRBV2 and TRBJ2-7; 8 nucleotides match TRBD1. The CDR3 totals 16 residues. The germline V gene encodes CDR1 SNHLY and CDR2 FYNNEI. V shed 4 bases and J 7 bases; nucleotides not matched to a gene: 15. This CDR3 reads CASSGRDRIPTREQYV. The CDR3 nucleotides read TGTGCCAGCAGTGGTAGGGACAGGATACCTACGAGGGAGCAGTACGTC.

The chain joins TRBV27 to TRBJ2-7; D gene uncertain. Trimming stripped 4 bases from V and 3 bases from J, with 13 bases between. CDR3 length: 14 residues. Per germline, CDR1 MNHEY and CDR2 SMNVEV (reference sequence). The CDR3 is CASSSTYPNYEQYF. In DNA form, the CDR3 reads TGTGCCAGCAGTTCCACCTACCCGAACTACGAGCAGTACTTC.

In its sample, this clone was seen a few times. The rearrangement links TRBV20-1 to TRBJ1-1, with D hard to call. Germline V gene sequence: CDR1 DFQATT, CDR2 SNEGSKA (reference sequence). The CDR3 sequence is 11 residues long. The CDR3 sequence is CRARRGTEAFF. CDR3 nucleotide sequence: TGCAGAGCCCGCCGGGGCACTGAAGCTTTCTTT.

The sample holds a few counts of this clone. The chain combines TRBV4-1 with TRBJ1-2; D remains ambiguous. Germline-derived CDR1 and CDR2 are MGHRA and YSYEKL. The CDR3 is made up of 14 amino acids. Deletions cut 6 bases from V and 0 bases from J, with 11 bases between. The CDR3 coding sequence is TGCGCCAGCAGTTACCCGGTAGCTAACTATGGCTACACCTTC. Encoded protein: CASSYPVANYGYTF.

This clone has a handful of counts. The chain joins TRBV27 to TRBJ1-1; D ambiguous. V dropped 6 bases and J dropped 0 bases, with 8 bases sitting between them. This CDR3 is built from 13 residues. The germline gives CDR1 MNHEY, CDR2 SMNVEV (reference sequence). The CDR3 nucleotides are TGTGCCAGCAGACGAGATCTGAACACTGAAGCTTTCTTT. This encodes CASRRDLNTEAFF.

This clone was counted only a few times. DNA of the CDR3: TGTGCCAGCAGTGAGGGCTTCTACGAGCAGTACGTC. Protein sequence: CASSEGFYEQYV. This rearrangement joins TRBV6-1 to TRBJ2-7; D gene uncertain. V was pared by 3 bases and J by 3 bases, with 6 bases between. This CDR3 has 12 residues. Germline CDR1 and CDR2: MNHNS and SASEGT.

This clone was observed a handful of times. Other DNA sequences from this sample encode an identical CDR3 as well. The chain uses TRBV7-2 and TRBJ2-1; 8 bases agree with TRBD1. CDR1 is SGHTA, CDR2 FQGNSA, per germline. V dropped 3 bases and J dropped 1; count of bases not matched to a gene: 2. The CDR3 has 15 residues. The DNA for the CDR3 is TGTGCCAGCAGCTTTGACAGGGGATCCTACAATGAGCAGTTCTTC. It yields the protein CASSFDRGSYNEQFF. Based on the CDR3 plus reference TRBV7-2 and TRBJ2-1, the full variable domain is GAGVSQSPSNKVTEKGKDVELRCDPISGHTALYWYRQSLGQGLEFLIYFQGNSAPDKSGLPSDRFSAERTGGSVSTLTIQRTQQEDSAVYLCASSFDRGSYNEQFFGPGTRLTVL.

There are a few counts of this clone. DNA of the CDR3: TGCAGCGTCCTACTAGGATCGAGACCTAACTACGAGCAGTACGTC. Residues: CSVLLGSRPNYEQYV. The V and J genes are TRBV29-1 and TRBJ2-7; weak D call: TRBD2 (5 bases). V lost 6 bases to trimming and J lost 3 bases, with 21 bases between them. The CDR3 totals 15 residues. CDR1 is SQVTM, CDR2 ANQGSEA, per germline.

The rearrangement joins TRBV6-6 to TRBJ2-7; 7 nucleotides align to TRBD1. Germline assignment: CDR1 MNHNY and CDR2 SVGAGI (reference sequence). The CDR3 is 15 amino acids. V gave up 2 bases and J gave up 6 bases; unmatched junction bases: 10. CDR3 sequence reads: CASSYPRQGAGEQYF. CDR3 nucleotide sequence: TGTGCCAGCAGTTACCCCAGACAGGGTGCCGGCGAGCAGTACTTC.

V is TRBV5-1 and J is TRBJ2-5, with 7 bases lining up with TRBD1. The CDR3 length is 13 residues. CDR1 is SGHRS, CDR2 YFSETQ, per germline. V trimming: 4 bases; J trimming: 2 bases; junction bases outside the gene matches: 2. In DNA, the CDR3 is TGCGCCAGCAGCCAGGGGGTGCAAGAGACCCAGTACTTC. Its translation is CASSQGVQETQYF.

The rearrangement links TRBV5-4 to TRBJ1-2; D is ambiguous. This CDR3 is 13 amino acids long. V dropped 0 bases and J dropped 4 bases, with 7 bases sitting between them. Germline assignment: CDR1 SGHNT and CDR2 YYREEE (reference sequence). For the CDR3, the DNA is TGTGCCAGCAGCTTGGTAGACTCCTATGGCTACACCTTC. Translated, it gives CASSLVDSYGYTF.

This sequence joins TRBV30 and TRBJ1-1, with D unclear. This CDR3 contains 11 residues. Trimming stripped 3 bases from V and 8 bases from J, with 10 bases between. Germline loops: CDR1 GTSNPN, CDR2 SVGIG (reference sequence). In DNA form, the CDR3 reads TGTGCCTGGAGCCCTATAGGGGAAGCTTTCTTT. This codes for CAWSPIGEAFF.

This clone was seen only a few times. The chain links TRBV19 to TRBJ1-3, with D unresolved. CDR1 and CDR2 from the germline V gene are LNHDA and SQIVND (reference sequence). V was clipped by 6 bases and J by 7 bases, with 4 bases between them. The length of the CDR3 is 10 residues. The CDR3 DNA is TGTGCCAGTAGCCGGAACACCATATATTTT. Translated, it gives CASSRNTIYF.

This clone was observed a handful of times. The V and J genes are TRBV5-1 and TRBJ1-5, with a possible D match to TRBD1 (5 bases). Germline V lookup: CDR1 SGHRS, CDR2 YFSETQ. V lost 0 bases and J 5 bases, leaving 12 bases between the germline ends. The CDR3 covers 15 residues. This CDR3 reads CASSLGGRVDQPQHF. DNA of the CDR3: TGCGCCAGCAGCTTGGGGGGCAGGGTCGATCAGCCCCAGCATTTT. The entire variable domain, with the rest obtained from reference TRBV5-1 and TRBJ1-5, is as follows: KAGVTQTPRYLIKTRGQQVTLSCSPISGHRSVSWYQQTPGQGLQFLFEYFSETQRNKGNFPGRFSGRQFSNSRSEMNVSTLELGDSALYLCASSLGGRVDQPQHFGDGTRLSIL.

The J gene is TRBJ2-5, the V gene TRBV6-6; 8 nucleotides match TRBD2. This CDR3 is 14 amino acids long. The V segment lost 6 bases and the J segment 3 bases; nucleotides outside the gene matches: 6. From germline, CDR1 is MNHNY and CDR2 SVGAGI (reference sequence). DNA of the CDR3: TGTGCCAGCAGGAGAAGCGGGGGTGAAGAGACCCAGTACTTC. Protein sequence: CASRRSGGEETQYF.